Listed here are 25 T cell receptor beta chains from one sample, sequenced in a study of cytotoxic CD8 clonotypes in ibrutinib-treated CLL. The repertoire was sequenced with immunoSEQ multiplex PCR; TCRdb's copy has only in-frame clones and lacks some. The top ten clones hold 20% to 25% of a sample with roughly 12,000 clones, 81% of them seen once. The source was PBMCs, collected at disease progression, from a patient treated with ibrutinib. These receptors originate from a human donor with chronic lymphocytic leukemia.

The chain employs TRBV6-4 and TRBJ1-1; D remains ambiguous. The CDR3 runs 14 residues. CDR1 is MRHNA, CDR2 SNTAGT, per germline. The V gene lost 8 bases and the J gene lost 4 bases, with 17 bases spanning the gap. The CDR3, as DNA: TGTGCCAGCTCCCGGGGAGGTGAGGTCACTGAAGCTTTCTTT. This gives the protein CASSRGGEVTEAFF.

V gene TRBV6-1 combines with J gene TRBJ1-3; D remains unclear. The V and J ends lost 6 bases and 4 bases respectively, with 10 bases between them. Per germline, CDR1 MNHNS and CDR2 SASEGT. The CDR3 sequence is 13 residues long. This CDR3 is CASRPGQGNTIYF. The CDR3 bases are TGTGCCAGCAGACCCGGTCAAGGAAACACCATATATTTT.

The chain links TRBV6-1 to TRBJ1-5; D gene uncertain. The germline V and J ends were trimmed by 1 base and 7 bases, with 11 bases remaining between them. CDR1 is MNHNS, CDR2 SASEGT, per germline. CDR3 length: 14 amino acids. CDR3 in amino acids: CASSEGPEGQPQHF. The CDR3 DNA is TGTGCCAGCAGTGAAGGACCGGAGGGCCAGCCCCAGCATTTT.

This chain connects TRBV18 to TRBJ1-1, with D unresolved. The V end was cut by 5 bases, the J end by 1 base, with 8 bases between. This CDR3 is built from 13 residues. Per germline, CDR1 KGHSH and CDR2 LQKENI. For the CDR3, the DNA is TGTGCCAGCTCATCGGAGGGGAACACTGAAGCTTTCTTT. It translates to CASSSEGNTEAFF.

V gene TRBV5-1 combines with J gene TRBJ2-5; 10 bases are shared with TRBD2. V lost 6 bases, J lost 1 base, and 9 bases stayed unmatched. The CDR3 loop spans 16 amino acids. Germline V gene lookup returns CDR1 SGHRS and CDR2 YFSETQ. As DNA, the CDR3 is TGCGCCAGCAAAGCAGCGGGAGGGCCGGGCCAAGAGACCCAGTACTTC. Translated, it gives CASKAAGGPGQETQYF.

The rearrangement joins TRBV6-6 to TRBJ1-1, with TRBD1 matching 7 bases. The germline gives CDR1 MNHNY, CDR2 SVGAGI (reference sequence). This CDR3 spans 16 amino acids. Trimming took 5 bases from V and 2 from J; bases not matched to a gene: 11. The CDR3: CASSTGQEPPNTEAFF. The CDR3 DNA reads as TGTGCCAGCAGTACCGGACAGGAACCACCAAACACTGAAGCTTTCTTT.

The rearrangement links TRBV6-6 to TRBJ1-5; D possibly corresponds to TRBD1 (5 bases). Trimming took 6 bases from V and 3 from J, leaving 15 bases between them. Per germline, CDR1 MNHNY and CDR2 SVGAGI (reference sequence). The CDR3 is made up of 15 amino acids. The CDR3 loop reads CASRPLTGYNQPQHF. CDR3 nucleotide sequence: TGTGCCAGCAGGCCATTAACAGGTTACAATCAGCCCCAGCATTTT.

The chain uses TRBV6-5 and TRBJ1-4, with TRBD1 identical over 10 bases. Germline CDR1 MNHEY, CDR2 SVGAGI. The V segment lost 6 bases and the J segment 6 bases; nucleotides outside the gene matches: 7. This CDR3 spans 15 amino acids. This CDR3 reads CASRRDRGWDEKLFF. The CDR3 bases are TGTGCCAGCAGGCGGGACAGGGGTTGGGATGAAAAACTGTTTTTT.

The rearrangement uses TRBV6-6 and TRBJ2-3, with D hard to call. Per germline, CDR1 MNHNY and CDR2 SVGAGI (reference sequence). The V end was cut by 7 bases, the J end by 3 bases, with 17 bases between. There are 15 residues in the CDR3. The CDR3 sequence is CASTPGLGETDTQYF. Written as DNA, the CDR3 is TGTGCCAGCACTCCGGGTCTCGGCGAGACAGATACGCAGTATTTT.

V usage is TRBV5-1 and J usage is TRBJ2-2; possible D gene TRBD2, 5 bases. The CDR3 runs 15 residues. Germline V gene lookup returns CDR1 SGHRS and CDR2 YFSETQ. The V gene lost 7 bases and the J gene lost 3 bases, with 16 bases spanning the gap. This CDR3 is CASRLGGGYTGELFF. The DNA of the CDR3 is TGCGCCAGCCGATTAGGCGGAGGATACACCGGGGAGCTGTTTTTT.

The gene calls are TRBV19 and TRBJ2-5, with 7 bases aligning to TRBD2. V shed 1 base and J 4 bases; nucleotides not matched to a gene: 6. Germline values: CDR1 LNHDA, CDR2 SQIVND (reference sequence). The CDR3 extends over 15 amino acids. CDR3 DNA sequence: TGTGCCAGTAGTATAGGGGGAGGGAACGGAGAGACCCAGTACTTC. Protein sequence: CASSIGGGNGETQYF.

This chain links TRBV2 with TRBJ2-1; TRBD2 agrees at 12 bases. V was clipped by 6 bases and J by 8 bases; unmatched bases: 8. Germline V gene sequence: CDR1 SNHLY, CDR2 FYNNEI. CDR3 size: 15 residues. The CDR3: CASRVTSGSSYEQFF. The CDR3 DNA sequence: TGTGCCAGCAGGGTGACTAGCGGGAGTAGTTATGAGCAGTTCTTC.

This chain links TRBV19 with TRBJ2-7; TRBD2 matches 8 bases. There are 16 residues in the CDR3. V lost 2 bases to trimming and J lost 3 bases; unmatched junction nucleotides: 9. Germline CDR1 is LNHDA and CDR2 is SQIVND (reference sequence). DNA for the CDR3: TGTGCCAGTAGTATACAAGCGGGAGAAGGTATCTACGAGCAGTACTTC. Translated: CASSIQAGEGIYEQYF. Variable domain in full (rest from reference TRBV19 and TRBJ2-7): DGGITQSPKYLFRKEGQNVTLSCEQNLNHDAMYWYRQDPGQGLRLIYYSQIVNDFQKGDIAEGYSVSREKKESFPLTVTSAQKNPTAFYLCASSIQAGEGIYEQYFGPGTRLTVT.

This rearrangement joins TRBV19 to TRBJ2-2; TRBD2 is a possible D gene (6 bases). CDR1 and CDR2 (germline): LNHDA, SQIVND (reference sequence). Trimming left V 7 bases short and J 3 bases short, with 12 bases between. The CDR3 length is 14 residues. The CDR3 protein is CASTLGRDTGELFF. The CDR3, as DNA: TGTGCCAGTACCCTCGGGAGAGACACCGGGGAGCTGTTTTTT.

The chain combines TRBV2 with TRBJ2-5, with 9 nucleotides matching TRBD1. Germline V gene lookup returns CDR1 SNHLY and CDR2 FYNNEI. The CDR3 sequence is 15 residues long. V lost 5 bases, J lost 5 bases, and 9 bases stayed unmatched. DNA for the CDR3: TGTGCCAGCAGTCAGGGCCCGGGACAGGGCGAGACCCAGTACTTC. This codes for CASSQGPGQGETQYF. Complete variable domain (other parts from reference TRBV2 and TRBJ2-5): EPEVTQTPSHQVTQMGQEVILRCVPISNHLYFYWYRQILGQKVEFLVSFYNNEISEKSEIFDDQFSVERPDGSNFTLKIRSTKLEDSAMYFCASSQGPGQGETQYFGPGTRLLVL.

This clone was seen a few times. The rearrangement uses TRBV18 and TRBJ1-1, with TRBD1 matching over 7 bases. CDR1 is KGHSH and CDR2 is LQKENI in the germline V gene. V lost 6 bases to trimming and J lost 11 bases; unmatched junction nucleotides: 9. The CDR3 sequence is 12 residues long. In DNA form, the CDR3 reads TGTGCCAGCTCGCCGAGACAGGGCCAGGCTTTCTTT. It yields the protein CASSPRQGQAFF.

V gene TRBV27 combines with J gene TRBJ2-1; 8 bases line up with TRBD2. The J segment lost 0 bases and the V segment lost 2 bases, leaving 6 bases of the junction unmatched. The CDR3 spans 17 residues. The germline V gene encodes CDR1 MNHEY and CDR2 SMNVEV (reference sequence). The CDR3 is CASSLGAGDPSYNEQFF. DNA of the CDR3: TGTGCCAGCAGTTTAGGAGCGGGAGACCCCTCCTACAATGAGCAGTTCTTC.

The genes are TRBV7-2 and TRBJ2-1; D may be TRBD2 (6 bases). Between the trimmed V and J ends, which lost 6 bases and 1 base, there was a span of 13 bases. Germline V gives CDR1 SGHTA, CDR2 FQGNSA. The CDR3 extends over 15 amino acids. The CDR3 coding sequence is TGTGCCAGCAGTCTCCGGACTAATTCCTACAATGAGCAGTTCTTC. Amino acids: CASSLRTNSYNEQFF.

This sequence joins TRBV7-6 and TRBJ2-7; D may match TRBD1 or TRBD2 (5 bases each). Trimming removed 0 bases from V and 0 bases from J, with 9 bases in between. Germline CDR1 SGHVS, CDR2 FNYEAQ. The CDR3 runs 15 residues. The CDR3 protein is CASSLAGGNSYEQYF. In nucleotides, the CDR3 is TGTGCCAGCAGCTTAGCTGGGGGAAACTCCTACGAGCAGTACTTC.

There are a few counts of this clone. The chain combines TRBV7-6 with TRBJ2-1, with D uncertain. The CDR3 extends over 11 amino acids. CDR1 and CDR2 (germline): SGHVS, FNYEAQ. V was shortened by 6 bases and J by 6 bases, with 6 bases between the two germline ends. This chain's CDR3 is CASRSINEQFF. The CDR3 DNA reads TGTGCCAGCAGATCTATCAATGAGCAGTTCTTC.

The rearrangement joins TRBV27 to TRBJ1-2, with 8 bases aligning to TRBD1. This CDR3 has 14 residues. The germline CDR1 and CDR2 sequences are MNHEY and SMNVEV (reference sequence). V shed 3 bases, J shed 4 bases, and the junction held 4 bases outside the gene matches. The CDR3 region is CASSLAGGGYGYTF. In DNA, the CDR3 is TGTGCCAGCAGTTTGGCAGGGGGCGGCTATGGCTACACCTTC.

In DNA, the CDR3 is TGTGCCAGCAGTTCGGGACAGGGGTCCTACAATGAGCAGTTCTTC. Its translation: CASSSGQGSYNEQFF. The V gene is TRBV28, the J gene TRBJ2-1; TRBD1 matches 10 bases. With V trimmed by 4 bases and J by 1 base, 1 base remained unmatched. CDR3 length: 15 amino acids. Germline V lookup: CDR1 MDHEN, CDR2 SYDVKM.

The CDR3 sequence: CASSPPASFNEQFF. The CDR3 DNA follows: TGTGCCAGCAGCCCCCCGGCCAGTTTTAATGAGCAGTTCTTC. The chain recombines TRBV11-3 with TRBJ2-1; D is uncertain. The CDR3 is 14 amino acids. CDR1 and CDR2 from the germline V gene are SGHNT and YENEEA. V lost 5 bases, J lost 7 bases, and 15 bases lay in between.

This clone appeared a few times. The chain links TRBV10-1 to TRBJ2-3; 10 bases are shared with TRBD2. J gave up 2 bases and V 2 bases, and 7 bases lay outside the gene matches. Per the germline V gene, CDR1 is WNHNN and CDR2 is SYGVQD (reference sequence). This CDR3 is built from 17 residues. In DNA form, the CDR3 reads TGCGCCAGCAGTGAGGAGTTAGCGGGAGGAACCACAGATACGCAGTATTTT. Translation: CASSEELAGGTTDTQYF.

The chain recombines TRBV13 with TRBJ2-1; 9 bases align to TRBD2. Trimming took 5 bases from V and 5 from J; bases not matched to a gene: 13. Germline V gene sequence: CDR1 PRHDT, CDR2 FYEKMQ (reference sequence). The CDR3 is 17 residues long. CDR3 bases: TGTGCCAGCAGCCAAGTGCGGGAGGGGTGGGGGCACAATGAGCAGTTCTTC. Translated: CASSQVREGWGHNEQFF.